One and the same sample provided the 17 T cell receptor beta chains below, sequenced in a study of T cells in tuberculosis. Profiling relied on immunoSEQ multiplex PCR, and the TCRdb table lists in-frame clones only, not all of them. The data show under 35,000 clones, approximately 94% seen once. Sequencing was carried out using PBMCs. These receptors were collected from a donor between 10 and 35 years old with latent tuberculosis or without tuberculosis infection.

The chain is built from TRBV5-4 and TRBJ1-4; 7 nucleotides align to TRBD1. The CDR3 loop spans 14 amino acids. V lost 5 bases and J lost 2; bases outside the gene matches: 3. Germline CDR1 SGHNT, CDR2 YYREEE (reference sequence). CDR3 in DNA: TGTGCCAGCAGAATACAGGGGACTAATGAAAAACTGTTTTTT. This sequence encodes CASRIQGTNEKLFF.

The CDR3 DNA reads TGTGCCAGCAGCAGCCAGGACAGAGGGCCCCAGCATTTT. Its protein is CASSSQDRGPQHF. This chain links TRBV7-2 with TRBJ1-5; TRBD1 might be the D (6 bases). This CDR3 is built from 13 residues. Trimming took 5 bases from V and 9 from J, leaving 14 bases between them. Germline V gives CDR1 SGHTA, CDR2 FQGNSA.

This CDR3 reads CAWRQMTGSSEAFF. CDR3 nucleotide sequence: TGTGCCTGGAGACAGATGACAGGGTCCTCTGAAGCTTTCTTT. The chain is built from TRBV30 and TRBJ1-1, with 7 bases fitting TRBD1. V shed 3 bases and J 6 bases; nucleotides not matched to a gene: 10. This CDR3 comprises 14 residues. Per the germline V gene, CDR1 is GTSNPN and CDR2 is SVGIG (reference sequence).

This chain uses TRBV14 with TRBJ2-3; D unresolved. V shed 1 base and J shed 9 bases, with 11 bases lying between them. The CDR3 runs to 13 residues. The germline gives CDR1 SGHDN, CDR2 FVKESK. Written as DNA, the CDR3 is TGTGCCAGCAGCCAAGTTACTGCGGCCACGCAGTATTTT. It translates to CASSQVTAATQYF.

The chain couples TRBV2 to TRBJ2-2; 7 bases fit TRBD1. CDR3 size: 13 residues. CDR1 is SNHLY, CDR2 FYNNEI, per germline. Trimming took 4 bases from V and 6 from J; bases not matched to a gene: 2. CDR3 DNA: TGTGCCAGCAGTGGGGACAGCCCCGGGGAGCTGTTTTTT. It is translated as CASSGDSPGELFF.

This chain uses TRBV29-1 with TRBJ2-1; tentatively, D is TRBD1 (6 bases). The V and J ends lost 3 bases and 9 bases respectively, with 18 bases between them. The CDR3 is 14 amino acids. Germline V gives CDR1 SQVTM, CDR2 ANQGSEA. CDR3 coding DNA: TGCAGCGTTGATAGCAGGGGCCCAGTTGGTGAGCAGTTCTTC. Translated, it gives CSVDSRGPVGEQFF.

The chain uses TRBV15 and TRBJ1-2; tentative D call: TRBD1 (5 bases). The V gene's germline CDR1 is LNHNV and CDR2 YYDKDF (reference sequence). CDR3 length equals 16 residues. The ends were cut back, 3 bases at V and 1 base at J, with 15 bases in the middle. CDR3 amino acids: CATSRGTLQNNYGYTF. DNA of the CDR3: TGTGCCACCAGCAGGGGGACTTTACAGAATAACTATGGCTACACCTTC.

The rearrangement links TRBV25-1 to TRBJ2-1; D perhaps matches TRBD2 (5 bases). Germline assignment: CDR1 MGHDK and CDR2 SYGVNS. The CDR3 consists of 14 residues. Trimming cost V 6 bases and J 4 bases, with 13 bases left between them. The CDR3 DNA follows: TGTGCCAGCAGGAAAGAGGGCCCTTACAATGAGCAGTTCTTC. Translating it yields CASRKEGPYNEQFF.

The CDR3 reads CATQDRTNTGELFF. CDR3 nucleotide sequence: TGTGCCACCCAGGACAGGACGAACACCGGGGAGCTGTTTTTT. This rearrangement joins TRBV2 to TRBJ2-2; the match to TRBD1 covers 7 bases. Germline V lookup: CDR1 SNHLY, CDR2 FYNNEI. The CDR3 runs to 14 residues. V trimming: 10 bases; J trimming: 0 bases; junction bases outside the gene matches: 5. Full variable domain (remainder filled in from reference TRBV2 and TRBJ2-2): EPEVTQTPSHQVTQMGQEVILRCVPISNHLYFYWYRQILGQKVEFLVSFYNNEISEKSEIFDDQFSVERPDGSNFTLKIRSTKLEDSAMYFCATQDRTNTGELFFGEGSRLTVL.

The chain uses TRBV4-1 and TRBJ2-7, with TRBD1 as a possible D gene (6 bases). From germline, CDR1 is MGHRA and CDR2 YSYEKL. The CDR3 is 15 residues long. V lost 4 bases to trimming and J lost 2 bases, with 15 bases between them. CDR3 in amino acids: CASSLILRGTYEQYF. DNA of the CDR3: TGCGCCAGCAGCCTGATACTCAGGGGTACCTACGAGCAGTACTTC.

The chain recombines TRBV18 with TRBJ1-5; possibly TRBD1 for D (6 bases). V lost 1 base and J lost 3, with 16 bases in between. The CDR3 sequence is 17 residues long. CDR1 KGHSH and CDR2 LQKENI come from the germline V gene. In nucleotides, the CDR3 is TGTGCCAGCTCACCACTCCCGCAGGGGTTTTCCAATCAGCCCCAGCATTTT. Translating it yields CASSPLPQGFSNQPQHF.

The rearrangement uses TRBV18 and TRBJ2-1; 12 nucleotides agree with TRBD2. The CDR3 totals 20 residues. Per germline, CDR1 KGHSH and CDR2 LQKENI. V lost 4 bases and J lost 0; bases outside the gene matches: 13. CDR3 region: CASSRARTGLAGSSYNEQFF. CDR3 in DNA: TGTGCCAGCTCACGCGCCCGTACTGGACTAGCGGGAAGCTCCTACAATGAGCAGTTCTTC.

The CDR3 sequence: CASNRGLASNGELFF. The CDR3 bases are TGTGCCAGCAATAGGGGACTAGCCTCTAACGGGGAGCTGTTTTTT. This chain uses TRBV6-5 with TRBJ2-2; 9 positions agree with TRBD2. Germline CDR1 is MNHEY and CDR2 is SVGAGI. With 7 bases clipped from V and 7 bases from J, the junction kept 10 bases outside the gene matches. The CDR3 extends over 15 amino acids.

The V call is TRBV27, the J call TRBJ2-6; D is perhaps TRBD1 (6 bases). The V and J ends lost 10 bases and 0 bases respectively, with 16 bases between them. This CDR3 comprises 16 residues. CDR1 and CDR2 (germline): MNHEY, SMNVEV (reference sequence). The CDR3 region has the DNA TGTGCCACCCAGGGGCCAACCAGCTCTGGGGCCAACGTCCTGACTTTC. It specifies CATQGPTSSGANVLTF. Full variable domain (missing parts from reference TRBV27 and TRBJ2-6): EAQVTQNPRYLITVTGKKLTVTCSQNMNHEYMSWYRQDPGLGLRQIYYSMNVEVTDKGDVPEGYKVSRKEKRNFPLILESPSPNQTSLYFCATQGPTSSGANVLTFGAGSRLTVL.

The chain couples TRBV5-4 to TRBJ2-1, with TRBD2 identical over 9 bases. The V and J ends lost 4 bases and 6 bases, in that order; junction bases with no gene match: 8. CDR1 and CDR2 (germline): SGHNT, YYREEE (reference sequence). The CDR3 length is 15 residues. In nucleotides, the CDR3 is TGTGCCAGCAGCGGAGGTAGCGGGAGCCTCAATGAGCAGTTCTTC. It specifies CASSGGSGSLNEQFF.

V is TRBV5-4 and J is TRBJ2-7; TRBD2 matches at 13 bases. This CDR3 contains 17 residues. Trimming at V came to 4 bases and at J to 0 bases, leaving 7 bases not matched to a gene. Germline V gene lookup returns CDR1 SGHNT and CDR2 YYREEE (reference sequence). This chain's CDR3 is CASSDRLAGGFSYEQYF. DNA of the CDR3: TGTGCCAGCAGCGATAGACTAGCGGGAGGTTTCTCCTACGAGCAGTACTTC.

The CDR3 spells CASSGGLAGYNEQFF. CDR3 in DNA: TGTGCCAGCAGTGGGGGACTAGCGGGCTACAATGAGCAGTTCTTC. J is TRBJ2-1 and V is TRBV9, with 12 bases identical to TRBD2. Germline loops: CDR1 SGDLS, CDR2 YYNGEE. V was pared by 5 bases and J by 3 bases, with 3 bases of the junction left unmatched. This CDR3 has 15 amino acids.